This T cell receptor (beta chain) was sequenced in a study of CD4+ T cells in melanoma. Study-level results: A reported correlation linked neoantigen-specific CD4+ T cells to CD8+, macrophage and B cell function. Neoantigen-specific CD4+ T cells in melanoma reportedly had diverse differentiation states.

Trimming took 0 bases from V and 6 from J, leaving 10 bases between them. Germline V gene data show CDR1 as SGHTS and CDR2 as YDEGEE. The CDR3 sequence is 15 residues long. Here immunoSEQ multiplex PCR was the method, and the copy in TCRdb shows in-frame clones only, minus some. The top ten clones hold around a quarter of a sample with roughly 10,000 clones, less than 80% of them seen once. Turning to this clone: Its antigen remains unidentified.

The TCR was taken from a human donor with melanoma. The sequencing input was cells from a culture (not recorded whether cultured in vitro). This chain links TRBV5-8 with TRBJ1-6; D is unclear. The CDR3 here is CASSLEAGSNSPLHF. CDR3 nucleotides: TGTGCCAGCAGCTTGGAAGCGGGTAGTAATTCACCCCTCCACTTT.